This TCR beta chain was sequenced in a study of blood T cell repertoires in COVID-19. About the study: The study drew acute and convalescent COVID-19 samples from the United States, Italy and Spain. The analysed material was cDNA or gDNA that came from T cells, B-cell-depleted T cells, or PBMCs.

This CDR3 has 12 amino acids. In germline, CDR1 is GTSNPN, CDR2 SVGIG (reference sequence). The V end lost 4 bases, the J end lost 8 bases, and 14 bases lay between the germline ends. In its sample, this clone was seen a few times. Original data processing: Reference gene primer amplification yielded estimated nucleated cell counts. Using immunoSEQ multiplex PCR, the repertoire was profiled, and TCRdb retains in-frame clones only, with some absent. V and J calls and clone size are those listed in that table; D and trimming were worked out from the DNA. This table has 300,000 or so clones, roughly 90% appearing once. The Seattle site enrolled patients during active infection and followed them longitudinally.

What was sequenced was peripheral blood. This chain links TRBV30 with TRBJ1-2; the D is unclear. The sequence was obtained from a woman in her thirties with COVID-19, enrolled during active disease. The CDR3 sequence is CAWTDTVVGYTF. In DNA form, the CDR3 reads TGTGCCTGGACAGACACCGTCGTCGGCTACACCTTC.